This TCR beta chain was observed in a study of T cell repertoires in cytomegalovirus infection. Background on the study: In public TCR beta signatures, there were indications of both CMV infection and matching HLA type.

TCRdb reprocessed the reads via MiXCR and lists one record per CDR3 protein. The sample has 150,000 to 160,000 distinct CDR3 sequences, around 20% seen once. The CDR3 totals 15 residues. The germline V gene has CDR1 SGHVS and CDR2 FNYEAQ. J was trimmed by 2 bases and V by 5 bases; bases with no gene match: 9. Findings and caveats of the study: Dominant in the ex vivo response were TCR beta clonotypes restricted by HLA-C and specific for CMV. Public TCR beta family frequency separated CMV-and-HLA carriers, including in an independent cohort.

This clonotype was seen at least ten times. Its cognate antigen is unknown. The chain couples TRBV7-6 to TRBJ2-7, with 7 positions matching TRBD1. This clonotype originated in a human donor in good health (CMV status not recorded). Some clones in this sample may be carry-over from other donors' samples. Material: PBMCs. As DNA, the CDR3 is TGTGCCAGCAGCCTGCCCGGGACAGCTGCCTACGAGCAGTACTTC. Translation: CASSLPGTAAYEQYF.